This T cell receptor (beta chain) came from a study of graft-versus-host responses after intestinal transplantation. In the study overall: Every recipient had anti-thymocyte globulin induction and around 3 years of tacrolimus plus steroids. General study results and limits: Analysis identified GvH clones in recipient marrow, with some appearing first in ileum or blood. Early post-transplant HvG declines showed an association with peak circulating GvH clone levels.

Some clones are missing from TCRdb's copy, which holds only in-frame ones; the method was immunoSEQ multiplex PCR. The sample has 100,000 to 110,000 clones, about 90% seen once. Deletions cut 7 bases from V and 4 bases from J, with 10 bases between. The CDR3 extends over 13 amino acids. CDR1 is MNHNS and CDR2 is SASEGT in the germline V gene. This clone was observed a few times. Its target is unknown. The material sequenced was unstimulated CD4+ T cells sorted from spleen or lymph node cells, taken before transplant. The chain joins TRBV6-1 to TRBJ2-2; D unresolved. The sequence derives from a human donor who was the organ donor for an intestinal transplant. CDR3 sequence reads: CASMPRRTGELFF. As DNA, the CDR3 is TGTGCCAGCATGCCACGGCGCACCGGGGAGCTGTTTTTT.